This TCR beta chain was sequenced for a study of blood T cells in healthy people across ages. All donors came from Russia, were Caucasian and healthy, and spanned ages about 6 to 90. A second roughly 6 to 12 cycle PCR used barcoded and J-beta primers. Per-sample output comprised a minimum of 2.5 million paired-end reads containing CDR3. TCRdb fed the 5' RACE reads into MiXCR, producing one record per CDR3 protein. Among about 1,600,000 distinct CDR3 sequences listed, around 42% were seen once. Germline trimming cut 0 bases from V and 2 bases from J; bases unmatched to any gene: 15. Per germline, CDR1 ENHRY and CDR2 SYGVKD. This CDR3 is 20 amino acids long. As to this clonotype: The antigen is unknown.

Findings of the study overall: When one million T cells were used, diversity estimates were thought to be underestimates.

Material for sequencing was blood. The receptor comes from a woman aged 18-29 years in good health. The chain couples TRBV10-3 to TRBJ1-5; 8 nucleotides line up with TRBD1. The CDR3 coding sequence is TGTGCCATCAGTGAGTCGAAGGTGGGACAGGAATCGATAGGCAATCAGCCCCAGCATTTT. As protein: CAISESKVGQESIGNQPQHF.